Listed here are 23 T cell receptor beta chains from one sample, sequenced in a study of blood T cell repertoires in COVID-19. Here immunoSEQ multiplex PCR was the method, and the copy in TCRdb shows in-frame clones only, minus some. Found here are about 170,000 clones, more than 65% of them singletons; the top ten hold about 10%. Sequenced: peripheral blood. Every receptor here comes from an elderly woman with active or convalescent COVID-19.

The V and J genes are TRBV7-3 and TRBJ2-5; the D gene is possibly TRBD2 (6 bases). Germline assignment: CDR1 SGHTA and CDR2 FQGTGA. Trimming took 4 bases from V and 5 from J, leaving 11 bases between them. This CDR3 spans 13 amino acids. The CDR3 nucleotides are TGTGCCAGCAGCTCGGCAGGGAGGGAGACCCAGTACTTC. Protein product: CASSSAGRETQYF.

The chain is built from TRBV28 and TRBJ1-3, with D hard to call. Trimming took 2 bases from V and 3 from J, leaving 11 bases between them. There are 15 residues in the CDR3. The germline gives CDR1 MDHEN, CDR2 SYDVKM. CDR3: CASSLGEAVGNTIYF. The DNA for the CDR3 is TGTGCCAGCAGTTTAGGCGAGGCGGTTGGAAACACCATATATTTT.

The chain is built from TRBV5-5 and TRBJ1-1; 8 nucleotides agree with TRBD1. Germline V gene sequence: CDR1 SGHKS, CDR2 YYEKEE (reference sequence). CDR3 length: 14 amino acids. J lost 5 bases, V lost 3 bases, and 6 bases had no gene match. The CDR3 coding sequence is TGTGCCAGCAGCTCCAAGACAGGGGAGACTGAAGCTTTCTTT. This codes for CASSSKTGETEAFF.

In its sample, this clone was seen a few times. DNA of the CDR3: TGTGCCAGCAGTGAACTAGGACAGGGCTATGGCTACACCTTC. It specifies CASSELGQGYGYTF. The genes are TRBV6-1 and TRBJ1-2; 8 bases are a match to TRBD1. The CDR3 is made up of 14 amino acids. Germline lookup yields CDR1 MNHNS and CDR2 SASEGT. J was trimmed by 4 bases and V by 2 bases; bases with no gene match: 3.

V is TRBV6-6 and J is TRBJ1-2; D call uncertain. Germline V CDR1 and CDR2: MNHNY, SVGAGI (reference sequence). This CDR3 has 13 amino acids. V was trimmed by 2 bases and J by 6 bases, leaving 10 bases between them. CDR3: CASSYTLGDGYTF. CDR3 DNA sequence: TGTGCCAGCAGTTACACTCTCGGAGATGGCTACACCTTC.

The chain joins TRBV6-6 to TRBJ1-1; the D is unclear. The CDR3 is 14 amino acids. The germline V gene encodes CDR1 MNHNY and CDR2 SVGAGI (reference sequence). V lost 4 bases and J 3 bases, leaving 12 bases between the germline ends. In DNA form, the CDR3 reads TGTGCCAGCAGTTCGTACGGAGCCGACACTGAAGCTTTCTTT. Amino acids: CASSSYGADTEAFF.

This clone was detected once. The rearrangement links TRBV7-7 to TRBJ2-2; a weak D match, TRBD2 (7 bases). The CDR3 contains 15 residues. Germline V lookup: CDR1 SSHAT, CDR2 FNYEAQ (reference sequence). Trimming cost V 3 bases and J 5 bases, with 13 bases left between them. This CDR3 reads CASSFRGGRTGELFF. The CDR3 coding sequence is TGTGCCAGCAGCTTCCGCGGGGGCAGGACCGGGGAGCTGTTTTTT. The complete variable domain, with remaining parts taken from reference TRBV7-7 and TRBJ2-2, reads GAGVSQSPRYKVTKRGQDVTLRCDPISSHATLYWYQQALGQGPEFLTYFNYEAQPDKSGLPSDRFSAERPEGSISTLTIQRTEQRDSAMYRCASSFRGGRTGELFFGEGSRLTVL.

The gene calls are TRBV3-1 (or the pseudogene TRBV3-2) and TRBJ2-7; 10 bases agree with TRBD2. CDR3 length equals 15 residues. V dropped 0 bases and J dropped 3; count of bases not matched to a gene: 2. CDR1 is LGHDT, CDR2 YNNKEL, per germline (reference sequence). CDR3 residues: CASSQELAGYYEQYF. DNA of the CDR3: TGTGCCAGCAGCCAAGAACTAGCGGGGTACTACGAGCAGTACTTC.

This clone has only one observation. The chain links TRBV3-1 (or the pseudogene TRBV3-2) to TRBJ2-3; D is possibly TRBD2 (6 bases). The CDR3 has 15 amino acids. Germline CDR1 and CDR2: LGHDT and YNNKEL (reference sequence). V lost 4 bases to trimming and J lost 3 bases, with 14 bases between them. The chain's CDR3 is CASSPYGGGTDTQYF. The CDR3, as DNA: TGTGCCAGCAGCCCGTACGGGGGTGGTACAGATACGCAGTATTTT.

The chain couples TRBV5-1 to TRBJ1-4, with TRBD1 matching 7 bases. Trimming at V came to 4 bases and at J to 4 bases, leaving 7 bases not matched to a gene. The CDR3 sequence is 15 residues long. CDR1 SGHRS and CDR2 YFSETQ come from the germline V gene. CDR3 sequence: CASSDEGAHNEKLFF. CDR3 DNA: TGCGCCAGCAGCGACGAGGGGGCCCATAATGAAAAACTGTTTTTT.

This chain connects TRBV19 to TRBJ1-3, with D possibly being TRBD1 (5 bases). This CDR3 comprises 13 residues. Germline V gives CDR1 LNHDA, CDR2 SQIVND (reference sequence). Trimming took off 5 bases at V and 2 bases at J, with 7 bases between the two ends. The CDR3 coding sequence is TGTGCCAGTAGTCAGGGTACTGGAAACACCATATATTTT. It codes for CASSQGTGNTIYF.

V gene TRBV9 combines with J gene TRBJ2-3; perhaps TRBD1 as D (8 bases). The length of the CDR3 is 16 residues. The germline V gene has CDR1 SGDLS and CDR2 YYNGEE. Trimming took 4 bases from V and 3 from J, leaving 18 bases between them. CDR3 coding DNA: TGTGCCAGCAGCTGGGGGGGGACAGGTGGGACAGATACGCAGTATTTT. Residues: CASSWGGTGGTDTQYF.

The rearrangement joins TRBV5-4 to TRBJ2-1; 9 bases map to TRBD2. The V segment lost 4 bases and the J segment 7 bases; nucleotides outside the gene matches: 9. The CDR3 contains 15 residues. The germline V gene encodes CDR1 SGHNT and CDR2 YYREEE (reference sequence). The CDR3 DNA reads as TGTGCCAGCAGCCACCGGACTAGCGTTGGGAATGAGCAGTTCTTC. Residues: CASSHRTSVGNEQFF. The full variable domain, its missing parts supplied by reference TRBV5-4 and TRBJ2-1, is ETGVTQSPTHLIKTRGQQVTLRCSSQSGHNTVSWYQQALGQGPQFIFQYYREEENGRGNFPPRFSGLQFPNYSSELNVNALELDDSALYLCASSHRTSVGNEQFFGPGTRLTVL.

The chain carries TRBV21-1 and TRBJ2-2; no check of the table's D call, TRBD2, against the DNA was made. TRBV21-1 is a pseudogene segment. The CDR3 has 16 residues. The CDR3 loop is CASSKEGSGGTGELFF. The DNA for the CDR3 is TGTGCCAGCAGCAAAGAGGGCAGTGGGGGGACCGGGGAGCTGTTTTTT.

This clone has only a few counts. The chain employs TRBV9 and TRBJ2-1; 12 nucleotides match TRBD2. The CDR3 is 23 residues long. Germline V gene sequence: CDR1 SGDLS, CDR2 YYNGEE. Unmatched junction bases numbered 22, after V lost 0 bases and J lost 3 bases. In DNA form, the CDR3 reads TGTGCCAGCAGCGTAGGCCTTGCGTTCGGGGGGACTAGCGGGTTTTCGAACTACAATGAGCAGTTCTTC. It specifies CASSVGLAFGGTSGFSNYNEQFF.

This chain uses TRBV5-4 with TRBJ2-1; the D is unclear. V was shortened by 0 bases and J by 0 bases, with 7 bases between the two germline ends. Germline lookup yields CDR1 SGHNT and CDR2 YYREEE (reference sequence). The CDR3 has 15 amino acids. The CDR3 sequence: CASSLDSSSYNEQFF. CDR3 nucleotide sequence: TGTGCCAGCAGCTTGGACTCTAGCTCCTACAATGAGCAGTTCTTC.

The rearrangement uses TRBV5-1 and TRBJ1-2; D gene uncertain. The CDR3 is 15 amino acids. Germline assignment: CDR1 SGHRS and CDR2 YFSETQ. Trimming removed 4 bases at V and 6 bases at J, with 19 bases between. Here the CDR3 reads CASSPIQPDYHGYTF. Written as DNA, the CDR3 is TGCGCCAGCAGCCCGATACAACCGGACTATCATGGCTACACCTTC.

This sequence joins TRBV5-6 and TRBJ2-7; TRBD1 aligns across 10 bases. The germline gives CDR1 SGHDT, CDR2 YYEEEE. V lost 4 bases, J lost 4 bases, and 8 bases stayed unmatched. The CDR3 extends over 15 amino acids. The CDR3 sequence: CASSSGDRGQYEQYF. DNA for the CDR3: TGTGCCAGCAGCAGCGGAGACAGGGGGCAGTACGAGCAGTACTTC.

This clone was picked up one time. The chain joins TRBV25-1 to TRBJ2-3; 10 bases agree with TRBD2. Germline V lookup: CDR1 MGHDK, CDR2 SYGVNS. This CDR3 comprises 18 residues. With 4 bases clipped from V and 4 bases from J, the junction kept 14 bases outside the gene matches. The CDR3 spells CASSAQGASGSWADTQYF. CDR3 nucleotides: TGTGCCAGCAGTGCCCAGGGAGCTAGCGGGAGTTGGGCAGATACGCAGTATTTT.

The V gene is TRBV2, the J gene TRBJ1-4; 9 nucleotides line up with TRBD1. CDR1 is SNHLY and CDR2 is FYNNEI in the germline V gene. The length of the CDR3 is 14 residues. With V trimmed by 5 bases and J by 6 bases, 4 bases remained unmatched. In DNA, the CDR3 is TGTGCCAGCAGTCAGGACAGGGGAGATGAAAAACTGTTTTTT. Translation gives CASSQDRGDEKLFF.

This clone occurred a few times. This chain joins TRBV12-3 or TRBV12-4 and TRBJ2-1, with D perhaps TRBD2 (5 bases). Trimming shortened V by 2 bases and J by 5 bases, and 7 bases separated the two germline ends. The CDR3 length is 13 residues. For the CDR3, the DNA is TGTGCCAGCAGTTTAAGGAGGAACAATGAGCAGTTCTTC. Its translation: CASSLRRNNEQFF.

The table lists this clone with a count of one. This CDR3 is also generated by other DNA sequences in the sample. This chain links TRBV5-1 with TRBJ1-5; 7 nucleotides align to TRBD1. Per germline, CDR1 SGHRS and CDR2 YFSETQ. The CDR3 totals 15 residues. Germline trimming cut 0 bases from V and 4 bases from J; bases unmatched to any gene: 4. As DNA, the CDR3 is TGCGCCAGCAGCTTGGGACAGGGCGGTAATCAGCCCCAGCATTTT. The encoded protein is CASSLGQGGNQPQHF.

The genes are TRBV2 and TRBJ2-7, with TRBD1 as a possible D gene (6 bases). The V gene's germline CDR1 is SNHLY and CDR2 FYNNEI. The CDR3 runs to 13 residues. The V end was cut by 3 bases, the J end by 7 bases, with 13 bases between. The CDR3 nucleotides are TGTGCCAGCAGTGACTTCAGGGGTGGGGAGCAGTACTTC. Translating it yields CASSDFRGGEQYF.